These 32 T cell receptor beta chains originate from one sample sequenced in a study of breast tumors, draining lymph nodes, adjacent tissues. MiXCR was run by TCRdb on the multiplex PCR reads, yielding one entry per CDR3 protein. The top ten hold 8% to 9% of the sample, which has 84,000 or so distinct CDR3 sequences, approximately 28% seen once. Breast cancer patients provided tissue from their axillary draining lymph nodes. Sequenced material: axillary lymph node tissue. These receptors were taken from a female donor with breast cancer. Some clones in this sample may be carry-over from other donors' samples.

This clonotype was observed many times. The chain employs TRBV24-1 and TRBJ2-1; 14 bases are shared with TRBD2. This CDR3 has 16 amino acids. CDR1 KGHDR and CDR2 SFDVKD come from the germline V gene. The V segment lost 3 bases and the J segment 8 bases; nucleotides outside the gene matches: 5. CDR3 sequence reads: CATSDPTSGREDEQFF. As DNA, the CDR3 is TGTGCCACCAGTGATCCGACTAGCGGGAGGGAGGATGAGCAGTTCTTC.

This clonotype was counted ten times or more. The chain carries TRBV19 and TRBJ1-1; no clear D. This CDR3 has 14 amino acids. In germline, CDR1 is LNHDA, CDR2 SQIVND (reference sequence). V was clipped by 3 bases and J by 1 base, with 9 bases between them. The DNA for the CDR3 is TGTGCCAGTAGTATGGACGGATGGAACACTGAAGCTTTCTTT. Its protein is CASSMDGWNTEAFF.

This clonotype was counted ten times or more. V and J are TRBV10-3 and TRBJ2-1, with D possibly being TRBD2 (6 bases). V dropped 4 bases and J dropped 9 bases, with 10 bases sitting between them. The length of the CDR3 is 12 residues. Looked up from germline, CDR1 is ENHRY and CDR2 is SYGVKD. CDR3 amino acids: CAISAGRSEQFF. In DNA, the CDR3 is TGTGCCATCAGTGCAGGGAGGAGTGAGCAGTTCTTC.

There are many counts of this clonotype. This sequence joins TRBV7-3 and TRBJ2-1; D gene ambiguous. V gave up 4 bases and J gave up 12 bases, with 19 bases separating them. Germline V gives CDR1 SGHTA, CDR2 FQGTGA. This CDR3 has 14 amino acids. CDR3 coding DNA: TGTGCCAGCAGCTCGAGAGGCCCATTGGGCGCGCAGTTCTTC. The encoded protein is CASSSRGPLGAQFF.

This clonotype was detected a few times. A much larger clonotype is one base distant, so this may be a read error. The gene calls are TRBV5-6 and TRBJ2-2; a possible D gene is TRBD2 (6 bases). With 1 base removed from V and 9 bases from J, the gap between germline ends came to 16 bases. CDR1 and CDR2 (germline): SGHDT, YYEEEE. The CDR3 is 15 amino acids. The CDR3 DNA reads as TGTGCCAGCAGCTTGTACGGGGCGGGGTCCCGGGAGCTGTTTTTT. It yields the protein CASSLYGAGSRELFF. The variable domain in full, with the rest retrieved from reference TRBV5-6 and TRBJ2-2, is DAGVTQSPTHLIKTRGQQVTLRCSPKSGHDTVSWYQQALGQGPQFIFQYYEEEERQRGNFPDRFSGHQFPNYSSELNVNALLLGDSALYLCASSLYGAGSRELFFGEGSRLTVL.

The table lists this clonotype with many counts. This chain joins TRBV12-3 or TRBV12-4 and TRBJ2-2, with D tentatively TRBD1 or TRBD2 (5 bases each). This CDR3 has 12 residues. The V gene lost 10 bases and the J gene lost 4 bases, with 10 bases spanning the gap. CDR3: CATRGVTGELFF. The DNA of the CDR3 is TGTGCCACCAGAGGGGTCACCGGGGAGCTGTTTTTT.

This clonotype was picked up many times. V gene TRBV12-3 or TRBV12-4 combines with J gene TRBJ2-2, with D possibly TRBD2 on 5 matching bases. Trimming shortened V by 5 bases and J by 6 bases, and 13 bases separated the two germline ends. The CDR3 loop spans 14 amino acids. This CDR3 reads CASSTDGDAGELFF. As DNA, the CDR3 is TGTGCCAGCAGTACCGACGGGGATGCCGGGGAGCTGTTTTTT.

The table lists this clonotype with many counts. This chain joins TRBV7-3 and TRBJ2-3, with 9 bases matching TRBD2. CDR1 is SGHTA, CDR2 FQGTGA, per germline. The V gene end was trimmed by 4 bases and the J gene end by 6 bases; junction bases not matched to a gene: 8. This CDR3 spans 15 amino acids. The CDR3, as DNA: TGTGCCAGCAGCTCTACGGGACTAGCAGAGGATACGCAGTATTTT. Its protein product is CASSSTGLAEDTQYF.

This clonotype was seen many times. The chain links TRBV18 to TRBJ2-1; no clear D gene. There are 11 residues in the CDR3. V gave up 9 bases and J gave up 8 bases, with 11 bases separating them. CDR1 KGHSH and CDR2 LQKENI come from the germline V gene. The CDR3 spells CASFAADEQFF. The CDR3 DNA is TGTGCCAGTTTCGCGGCCGATGAGCAGTTCTTC.

This clonotype was seen ten or more times. The V call is TRBV7-9, the J call TRBJ2-3, with 9 positions matching TRBD1. The trim removed 5 bases at V and 0 bases at J, leaving 6 bases unmatched. Germline CDR1 SEHNR, CDR2 FQNEAQ (reference sequence). The CDR3 has 16 amino acids. The CDR3 coding sequence is TGTGCCAGCAGCAACTGGACAGGGGCTAGCACAGATACGCAGTATTTT. This codes for CASSNWTGASTDTQYF.

Comments on this clonotype: Because the CDR3's place on the DNA is in doubt, the DNA is left out and the CDR3 is given as listed by TCRdb. The chain carries TRBV20-1 and TRBJ1-4. CDR1 is DFQATT and CDR2 is SNEGSKA in the germline V gene (reference sequence). The CDR3 spans 21 residues, counting both ends. CDR3 amino acids: CSVTSGQETQYFGPTNEKLFF.

This clonotype came up many times. The J gene is TRBJ1-2, the V gene TRBV6-2 or TRBV6-3, with TRBD1 identical over 7 bases. V was clipped by 5 bases and J by 4 bases; unmatched bases: 13. There are 16 residues in the CDR3. Germline values: CDR1 MNHEY, CDR2 SVGEGT. DNA for the CDR3: TGTGCCAGCAGTACTCCCCGACAGGGTCTCACCTATGGCTACACCTTC. Translating it yields CASSTPRQGLTYGYTF.

This clonotype was observed at least ten times. CDR3 coding DNA: TGCAGTGCTAGAGTTTCTATTGCTTATGACAGTTCAGGGCACACAGATACGCAGTATTTT. Protein product: CSARVSIAYDSSGHTDTQYF. The chain carries TRBV20-1 and TRBJ2-3; D perhaps matches TRBD1 (5 bases). CDR1 DFQATT and CDR2 SNEGSKA come from the germline V gene (reference sequence). The V and J ends lost 1 base and 2 bases respectively, with 28 bases between them. The CDR3 contains 20 residues.

This clonotype was counted ten times or more. This rearrangement joins TRBV19 to TRBJ1-2; D is unresolved. The CDR3 contains 14 residues. V lost 6 bases, J lost 1 base, and 12 bases lay in between. Germline assignment: CDR1 LNHDA and CDR2 SQIVND (reference sequence). The CDR3 DNA follows: TGTGCCAGTAGACCGAGAGATCATAACTATGGCTACACCTTC. Protein: CASRPRDHNYGYTF.

At least ten counts were recorded for this clonotype. This chain uses TRBV5-5 with TRBJ1-2, with 9 bases fitting TRBD1. There are 15 residues in the CDR3. The V gene's germline CDR1 is SGHKS and CDR2 YYEKEE (reference sequence). The trim removed 4 bases at V and 3 bases at J, leaving 7 bases unmatched. The CDR3 bases are TGTGCCAGCAGCCCAAGGACAGGGGTGGACTATGGCTACACCTTC. It encodes CASSPRTGVDYGYTF. Based on the CDR3 plus reference TRBV5-5 and TRBJ1-2, the full variable domain is DAGVTQSPTHLIKTRGQQVTLRCSPISGHKSVSWYQQVLGQGPQFIFQYYEKEERGRGNFPDRFSARQFPNYSSELNVNALLLGDSALYLCASSPRTGVDYGYTFGSGTRLTVV.

In this sample, this clonotype turned up many times. This chain connects TRBV12-3 or TRBV12-4 to TRBJ1-5; D gene uncertain. The CDR3 spans 13 residues. Trimming removed 3 bases from V and 3 bases from J, with 6 bases in between. The CDR3 DNA follows: TGTGCCAGCAGTTTCGGGTACAATCAGCCCCAGCATTTT. Translating it yields CASSFGYNQPQHF.

The chain links TRBV20-1 to TRBJ2-2; D is unclear. Germline CDR1 is DFQATT and CDR2 is SNEGSKA (reference sequence). V lost 3 bases, J lost 5 bases, and 7 bases lay in between. The CDR3 covers 12 residues. This CDR3 reads CSASSYTGELFF. CDR3 coding DNA: TGCAGTGCTAGTTCCTATACCGGGGAGCTGTTTTTT.

This clonotype was counted ten times or more. The chain has TRBV30 and TRBJ2-4; D possibly corresponds to TRBD1 (6 bases). CDR1 GTSNPN and CDR2 SVGIG come from the germline V gene (reference sequence). The CDR3 is 15 residues long. Trimming took off 4 bases at V and 9 bases at J, with 22 bases between the two ends. The CDR3 reads CAWTPWGPGGLIQYF. The CDR3 coding sequence is TGTGCCTGGACCCCCTGGGGGCCCGGTGGTCTCATTCAGTACTTC. The full variable domain, rest sourced from reference TRBV30 and TRBJ2-4, is SQTIHQWPATLVQPVGSPLSLECTVEGTSNPNLYWYRQAAGRGLQLLFYSVGIGQISSEVPQNLSASRPQDRQFILSSKKLLLSDSGFYLCAWTPWGPGGLIQYFGAGTRLSVL.

This clonotype showed up just a few times. This could be a read error, since a much larger clone is one nucleotide away. The rearrangement uses TRBV20-1 and TRBJ2-1; TRBD2 agrees at 7 bases. This CDR3 has 14 residues. Per the germline V gene, CDR1 is DFQATT and CDR2 is SNEGSKA (reference sequence). In nucleotides, the CDR3 is TGCAGTGCCCCCCTTTGGGAGGGCTACACTGAGCAGTTCTTC. As protein: CSAPLWEGYTEQFF.

On this clonotype: Since a much larger clone is just one base distant, this may be a read error. The chain carries TRBV6-6 and TRBJ2-2; 7 bases agree with TRBD2. Trimming took 7 bases from V and 3 from J; bases not matched to a gene: 5. CDR1 MNHNY and CDR2 SVGAGI come from the germline V gene (reference sequence). The CDR3 covers 14 residues. The CDR3 nucleotides are TGTGCCAGCAAAGCGGGACGGTACACCGGGGAGCTGTTTTTT. Encoded protein: CASKAGRYTGELFF.

This clonotype was detected ten times or more. J is TRBJ2-7 and V is TRBV20-1, with TRBD1 as a possible D gene (5 bases). The V end was cut by 7 bases, the J end by 3 bases, with 13 bases between. CDR1 and CDR2 from the germline V gene are DFQATT and SNEGSKA (reference sequence). The CDR3 is 12 amino acids. The CDR3 is CSGGAVSYEQYF. DNA for the CDR3: TGCAGTGGGGGCGCGGTTAGCTACGAGCAGTACTTC.

This clonotype was seen repeatedly, ten times or more. This chain links TRBV5-6 with TRBJ2-7; D unresolved. The CDR3 totals 15 residues. Germline V gives CDR1 SGHDT, CDR2 YYEEEE. V lost 4 bases to trimming and J lost 3 bases, with 17 bases between them. The CDR3 nucleotides are TGTGCCAGCAGCCCCACGGAGAGAGAATACTACGAGCAGTACTTC. This encodes CASSPTEREYYEQYF.

This clonotype was seen at least ten times. V usage is TRBV2 and J usage is TRBJ1-3; unclear D gene. This CDR3 contains 16 residues. Germline lookup yields CDR1 SNHLY and CDR2 FYNNEI. V shed 6 bases and J shed 2 bases, with 17 bases lying between them. This CDR3 is CASSLPGEEAGNTIYF. CDR3 coding DNA: TGTGCCAGCAGCCTCCCCGGGGAGGAGGCTGGAAACACCATATATTTT.

By sample fraction, this clonotype is medium-sized (0.01 to 0.1%). The V gene is TRBV7-8, the J gene TRBJ2-7, with D perhaps given as TRBD1 or TRBD2 (5 bases each). Trimming stripped 1 base from V and 6 bases from J, with 10 bases between. CDR1 and CDR2 (germline): SGHVS, FQNEAQ. The CDR3 contains 13 residues. In DNA form, the CDR3 reads TGTGCCAGCAGCTTAGGGGGCGAGGGCGAGCAGTACTTC. Translating gives CASSLGGEGEQYF. Complete variable domain (other parts from reference TRBV7-8 and TRBJ2-7): GAGVSQSPRYKVAKRGQDVALRCDPISGHVSLFWYQQALGQGPEFLTYFQNEAQLDKSGLPSDRFFAERPEGSVSTLKIQRTQQEDSAVYLCASSLGGEGEQYFGPGTRLTVT.

In its sample, this clonotype was seen many times. V usage is TRBV7-2 and J usage is TRBJ1-5; a possible D gene is TRBD1 (6 bases). With 5 bases removed from V and 0 bases from J, the gap between germline ends came to 14 bases. The CDR3 is 16 residues long. Germline CDR1 and CDR2: SGHTA and FQGNSA. CDR3 nucleotides: TGTGCCAGCAGCCCGAGGGGGGGCTTTAGCAATCAGCCCCAGCATTTT. Translation: CASSPRGGFSNQPQHF.

In its sample, this clonotype was seen many times. The chain has TRBV20-1 and TRBJ2-7, with 11 bases lining up with TRBD1. The length of the CDR3 is 15 residues. Germline values: CDR1 DFQATT, CDR2 SNEGSKA (reference sequence). J gave up 0 bases and V 6 bases, and 7 bases lay outside the gene matches. The CDR3 is CSARGQGGDSYEQYF. CDR3 in DNA: TGCAGTGCGCGGGGACAGGGGGGCGACTCCTACGAGCAGTACTTC.

This clonotype was seen repeatedly, ten times or more. V gene TRBV6-6 combines with J gene TRBJ2-3, with D perhaps matching TRBD2 (6 bases). This CDR3 has 15 amino acids. Germline CDR1 reads MNHNY; CDR2 reads SVGAGI (reference sequence). Trimming removed 11 bases at V and 4 bases at J, with 22 bases between. CDR3 protein: CAAATGGSGADTQYF. The CDR3 nucleotides read TGTGCCGCAGCAACCGGGGGTTCGGGCGCAGATACGCAGTATTTT.

This clonotype has at least ten counts. This chain links TRBV6-5 with TRBJ2-2, with TRBD2 as a possible D gene (6 bases). The V gene's germline CDR1 is MNHEY and CDR2 SVGAGI. The CDR3 has 15 residues. Trimming pared 8 bases from V and 7 bases from J, leaving 20 bases between. The CDR3, as DNA: TGTGCCAGCCGCGAGGGCGGGAATTGGGGCGGGGAGCTGTTTTTT. It specifies CASREGGNWGGELFF.

The J gene is TRBJ2-7, the V gene TRBV6-2 or TRBV6-3; 10 nucleotides agree with TRBD2. Germline values: CDR1 MNHEY, CDR2 SVGEGT. The CDR3 totals 15 residues. V dropped 6 bases and J dropped 2; count of bases not matched to a gene: 7. The CDR3 loop is CASRPLLAGAYEQYF. The CDR3 DNA reads as TGTGCCAGCAGACCACTCCTAGCGGGAGCCTACGAGCAGTACTTC.

This clonotype has more than one count but fewer than ten. This chain joins TRBV24-1 and TRBJ2-1, with 10 bases fitting TRBD2. The CDR3 spans 15 residues. The germline V gene has CDR1 KGHDR and CDR2 SFDVKD. The ends lost 1 base at V and 11 bases at J; junction bases unmatched: 7. The CDR3 sequence: CATSDFLLAGDKQFF. As DNA, the CDR3 is TGTGCCACCAGTGATTTTCTTCTAGCGGGGGATAAGCAGTTCTTC.

The chain uses TRBV2 and TRBJ1-1, with D possibly TRBD1 on 5 matching bases. This CDR3 is built from 10 residues. The germline CDR1 and CDR2 sequences are SNHLY and FYNNEI. The CDR3 DNA follows: TGTGCAGGGGATGATACTGAAGCTTTCTTT. Translating it yields CAGDDTEAFF.

This clonotype came up many times. V and J are TRBV5-5 and TRBJ2-1; 7 bases match TRBD2. The CDR3 contains 14 residues. V gave up 3 bases and J gave up 9 bases; unmatched junction bases: 9. CDR1 is SGHKS, CDR2 YYEKEE, per germline (reference sequence). CDR3 residues: CASSWPSGEVEQFF. Written as DNA, the CDR3 is TGTGCCAGCAGCTGGCCTAGCGGTGAGGTTGAGCAGTTCTTC. Using reference TRBV5-5 and TRBJ2-1 for the parts outside the CDR3, the full variable domain is DAGVTQSPTHLIKTRGQQVTLRCSPISGHKSVSWYQQVLGQGPQFIFQYYEKEERGRGNFPDRFSARQFPNYSSELNVNALLLGDSALYLCASSWPSGEVEQFFGPGTRLTVL.